These T cell receptor beta chains were read from a single sample in a study of shared clonotypes between healthy human individuals. Generated by immunoSEQ multiplex PCR, the TCRdb table keeps only in-frame clones and is missing some. The sample contains around 2.3 million clones, around 95% of which appear only once. Source material: naive CD4+ T cells sorted from blood. These receptors were taken from a man in his late teens or twenties in good health. Each CDR3 is given with its conserved first and last residue. Each record gives: CDR3 protein, CDR3 DNA, J gene, clone size, D gene, V gene. D genes are given only for firm matches. Some rows mark clone size as missing; the rest say once, few, many or name a class of expanded clone.

cdr3_aa: CASSRGLTYEQYF
cdr3_nt: TGTGCCAGCAGCCGAGGACTAACCTACGAGCAGTACTTC
j_call: TRBJ2-7
clone_size: -
d_call: -
v_call: TRBV9

cdr3_aa: CASTLGGGGADTQYF
cdr3_nt: TGTGCCAGCACCCTAGGGGGGGGCGGAGCAGATACGCAGTATTTT
j_call: TRBJ2-3
clone_size: -
d_call: -
v_call: TRBV28

cdr3_aa: CASTLGQVNYEQYF
cdr3_nt: TGTGCCAGCACCCTGGGACAGGTGAACTACGAGCAGTACTTC
j_call: TRBJ2-7
clone_size: -
d_call: TRBD1
v_call: TRBV7-9

cdr3_aa: CASSVQGGSEKLFF
cdr3_nt: TGTGCCAGCAGTGTTCAGGGGGGGAGCGAAAAACTGTTTTTT
j_call: TRBJ1-4
clone_size: -
d_call: TRBD1
v_call: TRBV2

cdr3_aa: CAWSVWRTSGRIYEQYF
cdr3_nt: TGTGCCTGGAGTGTCTGGCGGACTAGCGGGAGAATCTACGAGCAGTACTTC
j_call: TRBJ2-7
clone_size: -
d_call: TRBD2
v_call: TRBV30

cdr3_aa: CASSPYGTGGADTQYF
cdr3_nt: TGTGCCAGCAGCCCGTACGGGACAGGGGGAGCGGATACGCAGTATTTT
j_call: TRBJ2-3
clone_size: -
d_call: TRBD1
v_call: TRBV7-8

cdr3_aa: CASSLRASSGSENIQYF
cdr3_nt: TGTGCCAGCAGCTTAAGGGCCTCTAGCGGGAGTGAGAACATTCAGTACTTC
j_call: TRBJ2-4
clone_size: -
d_call: TRBD2
v_call: TRBV7-2

cdr3_aa: CASISGQENYGYTF
cdr3_nt: TGTGCCAGCATCTCCGGACAGGAGAACTATGGCTACACCTTC
j_call: TRBJ1-2
clone_size: -
d_call: TRBD1
v_call: TRBV27

cdr3_aa: CASSQDQTGFEQYF
cdr3_nt: TGTGCCAGCAGCCAAGACCAGACAGGGTTTGAGCAGTACTTC
j_call: TRBJ2-7
clone_size: -
d_call: TRBD1
v_call: TRBV4-2

cdr3_aa: CASSLGSQGFNYGYTF
cdr3_nt: TGTGCCAGCAGTTTAGGATCGCAGGGGTTCAACTATGGCTACACCTTC
j_call: TRBJ1-2
clone_size: -
d_call: -
v_call: TRBV28

cdr3_aa: CASSYTSSGYEQYF
cdr3_nt: TGTGCCAGCAGTTACACTAGCTCAGGTTACGAGCAGTACTTC
j_call: TRBJ2-7
clone_size: -
d_call: -
v_call: TRBV6-6

cdr3_aa: CASSESQETQYF
cdr3_nt: TGTGCCAGCTCAGAGAGCCAAGAGACCCAGTACTTC
j_call: TRBJ2-5
clone_size: few
d_call: -
v_call: TRBV18

cdr3_aa: CASSYAAGQGGETQYF
cdr3_nt: TGTGCCAGCAGTTACGCGGCGGGACAGGGTGGGGAGACCCAGTACTTC
j_call: TRBJ2-5
clone_size: -
d_call: TRBD1
v_call: TRBV6-5

cdr3_aa: CASSPPGAASSRETQYF
cdr3_nt: TGTGCCAGCAGTCCCCCCGGTGCCGCCTCCTCGAGGGAGACCCAGTACTTC
j_call: TRBJ2-5
clone_size: -
d_call: -
v_call: TRBV28

cdr3_aa: CASSTGQGPTGELFF
cdr3_nt: TGCGCCAGCAGCACGGGACAGGGTCCCACCGGGGAGCTGTTTTTT
j_call: TRBJ2-2
clone_size: -
d_call: TRBD1
v_call: TRBV5-1

cdr3_aa: CASNSGSGMNTEAFF
cdr3_nt: TGTGCCAGCAACTCCGGGTCGGGCATGAACACTGAAGCTTTCTTT
j_call: TRBJ1-1
clone_size: -
d_call: -
v_call: TRBV9

cdr3_aa: CASSYGVADQHF
cdr3_nt: TGTGCCAGCAGTTACGGGGTCGCCGACCAGCATTTT
j_call: TRBJ1-5
clone_size: -
d_call: -
v_call: TRBV6-6

cdr3_aa: CAISAPRTGGRNTIYF
cdr3_nt: TGTGCCATCAGTGCACCCCGGACGGGAGGTCGGAACACCATATATTTT
j_call: TRBJ1-3
clone_size: -
d_call: -
v_call: TRBV10-3

cdr3_aa: CAIRRTTGTYEQYF
cdr3_nt: TGTGCCATCAGGAGGACTACAGGGACTTACGAGCAGTACTTC
j_call: TRBJ2-7
clone_size: once
d_call: -
v_call: TRBV10-3

cdr3_aa: CASSSGGGRDTQYF
cdr3_nt: TGTGCCAGCAGTTCAGGCGGGGGCAGAGATACGCAGTATTTT
j_call: TRBJ2-3
clone_size: -
d_call: -
v_call: TRBV6-5

cdr3_aa: CASSLVQTFGGYTF
cdr3_nt: TGTGCCAGCAGCTTAGTCCAGACCTTCGGTGGCTACACCTTC
j_call: TRBJ1-2
clone_size: few
d_call: -
v_call: TRBV7-2

cdr3_aa: CASSLGLESGEQYF
cdr3_nt: TGCGCCAGCAGCTTGGGACTAGAATCAGGCGAGCAGTACTTC
j_call: TRBJ2-7
clone_size: -
d_call: -
v_call: TRBV5-1

cdr3_aa: CASSLVPGPGETQYF
cdr3_nt: TGTGCCAGCAGCTTAGTTCCAGGGCCCGGGGAGACCCAGTACTTC
j_call: TRBJ2-5
clone_size: -
d_call: -
v_call: TRBV7-9

cdr3_aa: CASSIGQGGETQYF
cdr3_nt: TGTGCCAGTAGTATCGGACAGGGAGGAGAGACCCAGTACTTC
j_call: TRBJ2-5
clone_size: -
d_call: TRBD1
v_call: TRBV19

cdr3_aa: CASSLSTGGRSADTQYF
cdr3_nt: TGCGCCAGCAGCTTGTCAACAGGGGGCCGGTCAGCAGATACGCAGTATTTT
j_call: TRBJ2-3
clone_size: -
d_call: TRBD1
v_call: TRBV5-1

cdr3_aa: CASSLGNRGGGRGTYEQYF
cdr3_nt: TGTGCCAGCAGCTTAGGCAACAGGGGTGGAGGTAGGGGCACCTACGAGCAGTACTTC
j_call: TRBJ2-7
clone_size: -
d_call: TRBD1
v_call: TRBV7-9

cdr3_aa: CASSFSQGSNLAYGYTF
cdr3_nt: TGTGCCAGCAGCTTTTCCCAGGGTTCGAACCTGGCCTATGGCTACACCTTC
j_call: TRBJ1-2
clone_size: -
d_call: -
v_call: TRBV5-4

cdr3_aa: CASSTRSSGAPSYEQYF
cdr3_nt: TGTGCCAGTAGTACACGTTCTAGCGGGGCCCCTTCCTACGAGCAGTACTTC
j_call: TRBJ2-7
clone_size: -
d_call: TRBD2
v_call: TRBV19

cdr3_aa: CASRGDASNTGELFF
cdr3_nt: TGTGCCAGCAGGGGGGACGCCTCGAACACCGGGGAGCTGTTTTTT
j_call: TRBJ2-2
clone_size: -
d_call: -
v_call: TRBV6-1

cdr3_aa: CASSLVLGETQYF
cdr3_nt: TGTGCCAGCAGCTTAGTTCTAGGAGAGACCCAGTACTTC
j_call: TRBJ2-5
clone_size: -
d_call: -
v_call: TRBV7-2

cdr3_aa: CASTSTGIGNTIYF
cdr3_nt: TGTGCCAGCACCTCTACAGGGATAGGAAACACCATATATTTT
j_call: TRBJ1-3
clone_size: -
d_call: -
v_call: TRBV28

cdr3_aa: CASSGGLAEETQYF
cdr3_nt: TGCGCCAGCAGCGGGGGACTAGCGGAAGAGACCCAGTACTTC
j_call: TRBJ2-5
clone_size: -
d_call: TRBD2
v_call: TRBV5-1

cdr3_aa: CASSPGPYGYTF
cdr3_nt: TGTGCCAGCAGCCCGGGTCCCTATGGCTACACCTTC
j_call: TRBJ1-2
clone_size: -
d_call: -
v_call: TRBV6-1

cdr3_aa: CASSPGVGGNQPQHF
cdr3_nt: TGTGCCAGCAGCCCGGGAGTGGGAGGAAATCAGCCCCAGCATTTT
j_call: TRBJ1-5
clone_size: -
d_call: -
v_call: TRBV11-2

cdr3_aa: CASSVGLAGPGELFF
cdr3_nt: TGTGCCAGCAGCGTAGGTCTAGCGGGACCCGGGGAGCTGTTTTTT
j_call: TRBJ2-2
clone_size: -
d_call: TRBD2
v_call: TRBV9

cdr3_aa: CASSEAGTGNQPQHF
cdr3_nt: TGTGCCAGCAGTGAAGCGGGGACAGGCAATCAGCCCCAGCATTTT
j_call: TRBJ1-5
clone_size: -
d_call: TRBD1
v_call: TRBV6-1

cdr3_aa: CASSQDRQGMRETQYF
cdr3_nt: TGCGCCAGCAGCCAAGATCGACAGGGGATGAGAGAGACCCAGTACTTC
j_call: TRBJ2-5
clone_size: once
d_call: TRBD1
v_call: TRBV4-1

cdr3_aa: CASSLTGGPTEAFF
cdr3_nt: TGCGCCAGCAGCTTGACGGGGGGACCTACTGAAGCTTTCTTT
j_call: TRBJ1-1
clone_size: -
d_call: -
v_call: TRBV5-1

cdr3_aa: CSVVEVAGTTSYEQYF
cdr3_nt: TGCAGCGTTGTTGAAGTAGCGGGGACGACCTCCTACGAGCAGTACTTC
j_call: TRBJ2-7
clone_size: -
d_call: TRBD2
v_call: TRBV29-1

cdr3_aa: CASSHEGTMNTGELFF
cdr3_nt: TGTGCCAGCAGCCACGAGGGGACTATGAACACCGGGGAGCTGTTTTTT
j_call: TRBJ2-2
clone_size: -
d_call: TRBD2
v_call: TRBV14

cdr3_aa: CASSLERQGLNAFF
cdr3_nt: TGCGCCAGCAGCTTGGAAAGACAGGGATTGAATGCTTTCTTT
j_call: TRBJ1-1
clone_size: -
d_call: TRBD1
v_call: TRBV5-1

cdr3_aa: CASSLSGQFYEQYF
cdr3_nt: TGCGCCAGCAGCCTTTCGGGACAGTTCTACGAGCAGTACTTC
j_call: TRBJ2-7
clone_size: -
d_call: TRBD1
v_call: TRBV4-1

cdr3_aa: CASSGGQVGDTQYF
cdr3_nt: TGTGCCAGCAGTGGCGGACAGGTGGGAGATACGCAGTATTTT
j_call: TRBJ2-3
clone_size: -
d_call: TRBD1
v_call: TRBV2

cdr3_aa: CSAREDEQFF
cdr3_nt: TGCAGTGCTAGAGAAGATGAGCAGTTCTTC
j_call: TRBJ2-1
clone_size: -
d_call: -
v_call: TRBV20-1

cdr3_aa: CASSVSGSGQETQYF
cdr3_nt: TGTGCCAGCAGCGTTAGCGGGAGCGGCCAAGAGACCCAGTACTTC
j_call: TRBJ2-5
clone_size: -
d_call: TRBD2
v_call: TRBV5-4

cdr3_aa: CASRFDRALMGNTIYF
cdr3_nt: TGTGCCAGCAGATTTGACAGGGCCCTGATGGGAAACACCATATATTTT
j_call: TRBJ1-3
clone_size: -
d_call: TRBD1
v_call: TRBV7-9

cdr3_aa: CASSWDGVNSGNTIYF
cdr3_nt: TGCGCCAGCAGCTGGGACGGGGTGAACTCTGGAAACACCATATATTTT
j_call: TRBJ1-3
clone_size: once
d_call: -
v_call: TRBV5-1

cdr3_aa: CASSISTGYEQYF
cdr3_nt: TGTGCCAGTAGTATCTCCACAGGGTACGAGCAGTACTTC
j_call: TRBJ2-7
clone_size: -
d_call: -
v_call: TRBV19

cdr3_aa: CASRWGEVEKLFF
cdr3_nt: TGTGCCAGCAGGTGGGGGGAAGTAGAAAAACTGTTTTTT
j_call: TRBJ1-4
clone_size: -
d_call: -
v_call: TRBV6-1

cdr3_aa: CASSPSNTEAFF
cdr3_nt: TGTGCCAGCTCACCGTCTAACACTGAAGCTTTCTTT
j_call: TRBJ1-1
clone_size: -
d_call: -
v_call: TRBV18

cdr3_aa: CASRTSFGSYNEQFF
cdr3_nt: TGTGCCAGCAGGACTAGCTTCGGCTCCTACAATGAGCAGTTCTTC
j_call: TRBJ2-1
clone_size: once
d_call: TRBD2
v_call: TRBV6-1